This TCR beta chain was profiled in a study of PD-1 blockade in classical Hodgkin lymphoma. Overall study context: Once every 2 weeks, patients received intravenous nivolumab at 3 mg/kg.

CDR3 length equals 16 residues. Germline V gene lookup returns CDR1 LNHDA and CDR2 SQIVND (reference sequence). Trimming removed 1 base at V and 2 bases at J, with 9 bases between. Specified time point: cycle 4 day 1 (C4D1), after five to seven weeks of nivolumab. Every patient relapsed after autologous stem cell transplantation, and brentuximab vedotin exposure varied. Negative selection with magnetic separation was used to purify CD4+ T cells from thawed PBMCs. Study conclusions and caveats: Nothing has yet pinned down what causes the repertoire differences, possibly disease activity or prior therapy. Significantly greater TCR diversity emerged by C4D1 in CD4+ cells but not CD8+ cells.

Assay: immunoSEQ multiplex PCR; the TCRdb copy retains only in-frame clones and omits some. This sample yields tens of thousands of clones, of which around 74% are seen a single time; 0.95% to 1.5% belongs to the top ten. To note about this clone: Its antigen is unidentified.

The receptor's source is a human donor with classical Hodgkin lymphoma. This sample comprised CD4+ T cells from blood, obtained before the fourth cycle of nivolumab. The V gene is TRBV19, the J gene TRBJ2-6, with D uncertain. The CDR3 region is CASSIGTAPGANVLTF. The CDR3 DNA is TGTGCCAGTAGTATAGGGACCGCGCCTGGGGCCAACGTCCTGACTTTC.